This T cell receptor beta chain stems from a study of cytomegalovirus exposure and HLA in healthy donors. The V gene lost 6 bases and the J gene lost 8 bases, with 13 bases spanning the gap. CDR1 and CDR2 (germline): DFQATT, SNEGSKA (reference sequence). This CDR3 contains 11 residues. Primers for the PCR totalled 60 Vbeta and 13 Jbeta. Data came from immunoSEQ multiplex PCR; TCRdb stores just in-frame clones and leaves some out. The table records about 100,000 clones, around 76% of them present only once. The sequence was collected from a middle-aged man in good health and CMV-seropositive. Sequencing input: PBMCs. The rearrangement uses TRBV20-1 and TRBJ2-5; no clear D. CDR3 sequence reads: CSASKSGTQYF. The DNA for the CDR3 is TGCAGTGCCTCAAAATCAGGAACCCAGTACTTC.